Listed here are 31 T cell receptor beta chains from one sample, sequenced in a study of cytomegalovirus exposure and HLA in healthy donors. Method: immunoSEQ multiplex PCR; TCRdb's copy keeps in-frame clones and lacks some. This table has under 200,000 clones, about 89% appearing once. The source material was PBMCs. These receptors were obtained from a woman aged 18 to 35 in good health and CMV-seropositive.

The table lists this clone with a few counts. This chain connects TRBV10-2 to TRBJ1-2; 8 bases agree with TRBD1. The V gene's germline CDR1 is WSHSY and CDR2 SAAADI. CDR3 size: 13 residues. The V gene end was trimmed by 8 bases and the J gene end by 6 bases; junction bases not matched to a gene: 8. CDR3 nucleotides: TGCGCCAGCGCCGACAGGGGAACCAATGGCTACACCTTC. Amino acid sequence: CASADRGTNGYTF.

This clone has a handful of counts. This chain uses TRBV28 with TRBJ1-5, with 11 nucleotides matching TRBD1. This CDR3 region has 14 residues. The V and J ends lost 6 bases and 8 bases, in that order; junction bases with no gene match: 6. Germline V CDR1 and CDR2: MDHEN, SYDVKM. The CDR3 sequence is CASRGDRGFKPQHF. For the CDR3, the DNA is TGTGCCAGCAGAGGGGACAGGGGGTTTAAGCCCCAGCATTTT.

The chain carries TRBV10-2 and TRBJ1-3; TRBD1 matches at 7 bases. Losses at the gene ends were 0 bases for V and 0 bases for J; bases not matched to a gene: 2. The V gene's germline CDR1 is WSHSY and CDR2 SAAADI. The CDR3 spans 16 residues. The DNA for the CDR3 is TGCGCCAGCAGTGAGTCGGGGGACAGCTCTGGAAACACCATATATTTT. Translated: CASSESGDSSGNTIYF.

The table lists this clone with a few counts. V usage is TRBV4-3 and J usage is TRBJ2-7; tentatively, D is TRBD1 (5 bases). This CDR3 region has 14 residues. Germline CDR1 reads LGHNA; CDR2 reads YSLEER. The V and J ends lost 1 base and 5 bases respectively, with 12 bases between them. CDR3 sequence (DNA): TGCGCCAGCAGCCAAGCCTCCCAGGGAAACGAGCAGTACTTC. Protein sequence: CASSQASQGNEQYF.

The chain combines TRBV6-5 with TRBJ1-6; 10 nucleotides agree with TRBD1. Germline V gene lookup returns CDR1 MNHEY and CDR2 SVGAGI. The CDR3 loop spans 14 amino acids. The V segment lost 4 bases and the J segment 9 bases; nucleotides outside the gene matches: 3. The CDR3 bases are TGTGCCAGCAGTTCGGACAGGGGGACTTCACCCCTCCACTTT. It codes for CASSSDRGTSPLHF.

This clone occurred a few times. The chain combines TRBV19 with TRBJ1-5; 10 bases line up with TRBD1. The CDR3 is made up of 16 amino acids. CDR1 is LNHDA, CDR2 SQIVND, per germline (reference sequence). V was pared by 4 bases and J by 3 bases, with 6 bases of the junction left unmatched. CDR3 coding DNA: TGTGCCAGTAGTACCGGACAGGGGGTGATCAATCAGCCCCAGCATTTT. This codes for CASSTGQGVINQPQHF.

This sequence joins TRBV6-5 and TRBJ2-3; TRBD1 matches 9 bases. Trimming removed 5 bases from V and 11 bases from J; junction bases left unmatched: 2. The CDR3 length is 11 residues. The germline V gene has CDR1 MNHEY and CDR2 SVGAGI. The CDR3 loop reads CASSRGQGQYF. Here the CDR3 DNA reads TGTGCCAGCAGTAGGGGACAGGGGCAGTATTTT.

The J gene is TRBJ2-1, the V gene TRBV6-5; 9 bases line up with TRBD1. This CDR3 region has 15 residues. V shed 6 bases and J 4 bases; nucleotides not matched to a gene: 7. Germline V CDR1 and CDR2: MNHEY, SVGAGI. CDR3 amino acids: CASSIDRGVYNEQFF. The CDR3 DNA reads TGTGCCAGCAGCATCGACAGGGGGGTTTACAATGAGCAGTTCTTC.

This sequence joins TRBV6-1 and TRBJ1-5, with D perhaps matching TRBD1 (5 bases). The germline V gene has CDR1 MNHNS and CDR2 SASEGT. V lost 3 bases, J lost 7 bases, and 13 bases lay in between. The CDR3 length is 14 residues. The CDR3 spells CASSDRYWTQPQHF. The CDR3 DNA is TGTGCCAGCAGTGACCGCTATTGGACACAGCCCCAGCATTTT.

This sequence joins TRBV7-9 and TRBJ2-5; D is uncertain. The CDR3 spans 17 residues. CDR1 and CDR2 (germline): SEHNR, FQNEAQ (reference sequence). Trimming stripped 1 base from V and 2 bases from J, with 17 bases between. CDR3 sequence (DNA): TGTGCCAGCAGCTTAGGGGTAGCTAGTCCCAAACAAGAGACCCAGTACTTC. As protein: CASSLGVASPKQETQYF. Full variable domain (remainder filled in from reference TRBV7-9 and TRBJ2-5): DTGVSQNPRHKITKRGQNVTFRCDPISEHNRLYWYRQTLGQGPEFLTYFQNEAQLEKSRLLSDRFSAERPKGSFSTLEIQRTEQGDSAMYLCASSLGVASPKQETQYFGPGTRLLVL.

The table lists this clone with a count of one. The gene calls are TRBV28 and TRBJ2-5, with D perhaps matching TRBD1 (6 bases). The CDR3 has 15 amino acids. Germline values: CDR1 MDHEN, CDR2 SYDVKM. Trimming pared 5 bases from V and 3 bases from J, leaving 16 bases between. DNA for the CDR3: TGTGCCAGCAGTACCCCCCGCCGGGACAAAGAGACCCAGTACTTC. Translation gives CASSTPRRDKETQYF.

Concerning this clone itself: An end of the junction does not agree with germline; a read error may underlie this. This chain links TRBV13 with TRBJ2-2; D gene unclear. The V gene's germline CDR1 is PRHDT and CDR2 FYEKMQ (reference sequence). This CDR3 has 14 residues. The CDR3 nucleotides are TGTGCCAGCAGCGTAGGCATGAACACCGGGGAGCTGTTTTTT. This sequence encodes CASSVGMNTGELFF.

CDR3 DNA: TGTGCCAGCAGTGAACGCCGACAGGGTCGCTATGGCTACACCTTC. Its protein product is CASSERRQGRYGYTF. The chain recombines TRBV6-1 with TRBJ1-2; the match to TRBD1 covers 7 bases. Germline V CDR1 and CDR2: MNHNS, SASEGT. V lost 2 bases, J lost 4 bases, and 7 bases stayed unmatched. The CDR3 contains 15 residues.

The chain uses TRBV10-1 and TRBJ2-2; no clear D gene. The germline V gene has CDR1 WNHNN and CDR2 SYGVQD (reference sequence). The CDR3 runs to 14 residues. The V end was cut by 8 bases, the J end by 0 bases, with 10 bases between. CDR3 amino acids: CASGESTNTGELFF. Written as DNA, the CDR3 is TGCGCCAGCGGAGAATCTACGAACACCGGGGAGCTGTTTTTT.

This rearrangement joins TRBV11-1 to TRBJ2-7; D is possibly TRBD1 (6 bases). The CDR3 has 14 residues. Looked up from germline, CDR1 is SGHAT and CDR2 is FQDESV (reference sequence). V was clipped by 4 bases and J by 7 bases, with 17 bases between them. This CDR3 is CASSSGHGTGEQYF. The DNA for the CDR3 is TGTGCCAGCAGCTCGGGACACGGAACAGGAGAGCAGTACTTC.

The J gene is TRBJ2-7, the V gene TRBV4-3; a possible D gene is TRBD1 (6 bases). Looked up from germline, CDR1 is LGHNA and CDR2 is YSLEER. The CDR3 length is 16 residues. Trimming took off 4 bases at V and 0 bases at J, with 16 bases between the two ends. DNA for the CDR3: TGCGCCAGCAGCCCGGGACATAAACCTAGCTCCTACGAGCAGTACTTC. Residues: CASSPGHKPSSYEQYF.

The chain links TRBV29-1 to TRBJ2-5, with 7 positions matching TRBD1. Germline CDR1 SQVTM, CDR2 ANQGSEA. The CDR3 totals 15 residues. V was pared by 7 bases and J by 5 bases, with 16 bases of the junction left unmatched. The DNA of the CDR3 is TGCAGCGCGACCCTACTGAACAGGGGTCACGAGACCCAGTACTTC. The encoded protein is CSATLLNRGHETQYF.

The genes are TRBV30 and TRBJ2-3, with TRBD1 identical over 8 bases. Trimming took 4 bases from V and 2 from J; bases not matched to a gene: 8. The CDR3 consists of 15 residues. Germline V gives CDR1 GTSNPN, CDR2 SVGIG (reference sequence). The DNA of the CDR3 is TGTGCCTGGAAAAGACAGGGGACTTACACAGATACGCAGTATTTT. Translation gives CAWKRQGTYTDTQYF.

The CDR3 spells CASSPGGLAGVGNTGELFF. CDR3 coding DNA: TGTGCCAGCAGCCCCGGAGGACTAGCGGGAGTTGGAAACACCGGGGAGCTGTTTTTT. The chain links TRBV7-3 to TRBJ2-2; TRBD2 aligns across 13 bases. CDR3 length: 19 amino acids. CDR1 SGHTA and CDR2 FQGTGA come from the germline V gene. The junction had 11 bases not matched to a gene; V was cut back by 5 bases and J by 2 bases.

The J gene is TRBJ1-4, the V gene TRBV11-2, with D maybe TRBD1 (5 bases). CDR1 is SGHAT, CDR2 FQNNGV, per germline. The CDR3 totals 14 residues. Deletions cut 1 base from V and 8 bases from J, with 11 bases between. CDR3 nucleotide sequence: TGTGCCAGCAGCTTAGGCAGGGCACGGGAAAAACTGTTTTTT. This translates into CASSLGRAREKLFF. The full variable domain, rest sourced from reference TRBV11-2 and TRBJ1-4, is EAGVAQSPRYKIIEKRQSVAFWCNPISGHATLYWYQQILGQGPKLLIQFQNNGVVDDSQLPKDRFSAERLKGVDSTLKIQPAKLEDSAVYLCASSLGRAREKLFFGSGTQLSVL.

This chain connects TRBV5-4 to TRBJ2-3, with TRBD2 as a possible D gene (6 bases). Germline V gives CDR1 SGHNT, CDR2 YYREEE (reference sequence). The CDR3 length is 18 residues. Trimming cost V 4 bases and J 7 bases, with 28 bases left between them. This chain's CDR3 is CASSEEISRGPEGNTQYF. The DNA for the CDR3 is TGTGCCAGCAGCGAGGAAATCAGTCGGGGCCCGGAGGGGAATACGCAGTATTTT.

This sequence joins TRBV19 and TRBJ1-1; 7 bases agree with TRBD1. The CDR3 runs to 16 residues. The germline CDR1 and CDR2 sequences are LNHDA and SQIVND (reference sequence). Unmatched junction bases numbered 13, after V lost 8 bases and J lost 1 base. In DNA, the CDR3 is TGTGCCAGTCAAACAACACCGGGACAGAGGAACACTGAAGCTTTCTTT. It encodes CASQTTPGQRNTEAFF.

The rearrangement uses TRBV7-8 and TRBJ2-7; D might be TRBD1 (5 bases). Trimming left V 1 base short and J 0 bases short, with 10 bases between. The CDR3 has 15 residues. Germline CDR1 SGHVS, CDR2 FQNEAQ. The CDR3 sequence is CASSLVGDSSYEQYF. Written as DNA, the CDR3 is TGTGCCAGCAGCTTAGTAGGTGACAGCTCCTACGAGCAGTACTTC.

The rearrangement links TRBV5-6 to TRBJ2-7; 7 bases are shared with TRBD1. V dropped 7 bases and J dropped 5; count of bases not matched to a gene: 12. The germline V gene has CDR1 SGHDT and CDR2 YYEEEE. This CDR3 has 14 amino acids. The DNA for the CDR3 is TGTGCCAGCGCTTCGGACAGGTCTTTGAACGAGCAGTACTTC. Protein sequence: CASASDRSLNEQYF. The complete variable domain, with remaining parts taken from reference TRBV5-6 and TRBJ2-7, reads DAGVTQSPTHLIKTRGQQVTLRCSPKSGHDTVSWYQQALGQGPQFIFQYYEEEERQRGNFPDRFSGHQFPNYSSELNVNALLLGDSALYLCASASDRSLNEQYFGPGTRLTVT.

The CDR3 nucleotides read TGCGCCAGCAGCCACCGGGACAGAGGTCAGCAACGGCTTTATCGAGGAAACACCATATATTTT. This codes for CASSHRDRGQQRLYRGNTIYF. V usage is TRBV4-1 and J usage is TRBJ1-3, with 7 bases lining up with TRBD1. Germline-derived CDR1 and CDR2 are MGHRA and YSYEKL. J was trimmed by 4 bases and V by 3 bases; bases with no gene match: 24. This CDR3 is built from 21 residues.

The chain uses TRBV10-1 and TRBJ2-1; 9 bases are a match to TRBD2. CDR1 WNHNN and CDR2 SYGVQD come from the germline V gene (reference sequence). The CDR3 runs 16 residues. J lost 8 bases, V lost 8 bases, and 16 bases had no gene match. The chain's CDR3 is CASSDVPSGNRDEQFF. As DNA, the CDR3 is TGCGCCAGCTCTGATGTGCCTAGCGGGAATCGGGATGAGCAGTTCTTC.

This chain connects TRBV7-2 to TRBJ1-2; 7 bases are a match to TRBD1. CDR3 length: 12 amino acids. Trimming at V came to 5 bases and at J to 5 bases, leaving 2 bases not matched to a gene. Germline lookup yields CDR1 SGHTA and CDR2 FQGNSA. This chain's CDR3 is CASSQQGYGYTF. In DNA form, the CDR3 reads TGTGCCAGCAGCCAACAGGGGTATGGCTACACCTTC.

The chain has TRBV7-8 and TRBJ2-7; 11 bases map to TRBD2. The CDR3 has 17 residues. Per the germline V gene, CDR1 is SGHVS and CDR2 is FQNEAQ. V shed 5 bases, J shed 6 bases, and the junction held 15 bases outside the gene matches. This CDR3 is CASSPPLAGGPPGEQYF. As DNA, the CDR3 is TGTGCCAGCAGCCCCCCGCTAGCGGGAGGCCCCCCGGGCGAGCAGTACTTC.

Only one count was recorded for this clone. The rearrangement joins TRBV23-1 to TRBJ2-4; TRBD1 might be the D (7 bases). TRBV23-1 qualifies as an ORF whose function is uncertain. CDR3 size: 19 residues. Trimming stripped 4 bases from V and 2 bases from J, with 24 bases between. The CDR3 region is CASSRPDRSPREPKNIQYF. The CDR3 coding sequence is TGCGCCAGCAGTCGGCCGGACAGGTCGCCCCGGGAGCCCAAAAACATTCAGTACTTC.

This clone was picked up one time. The chain is built from TRBV28 and TRBJ1-3; no reliable D call. The CDR3 loop spans 17 amino acids. From germline, CDR1 is MDHEN and CDR2 SYDVKM. The V and J ends lost 1 base and 4 bases respectively, with 17 bases between them. The CDR3 region has the DNA TGTGCCAGCAGTTTATATTCCCCCGCGACATCGGGAAACACCATATATTTT. Its protein is CASSLYSPATSGNTIYF.

The CDR3 sequence is CASSLGTLTGREGYTEAFF. Written as DNA, the CDR3 is TGTGCCAGCAGTTTGGGGACTTTGACAGGGCGCGAGGGCTACACTGAAGCTTTCTTT. The gene calls are TRBV28 and TRBJ1-1; the match to TRBD1 covers 7 bases. V shed 3 bases, J shed 3 bases, and the junction held 19 bases outside the gene matches. Germline-derived CDR1 and CDR2 are MDHEN and SYDVKM. The CDR3 loop spans 19 amino acids.